Below are 32 T cell receptor beta chains sequenced from a single sample in a study of identical twins. In TCRdb, the 5' RACE reads were re-called with MiXCR into one record per CDR3 protein. Among under 1 million distinct CDR3 sequences listed, around 12% were seen once. These data were likewise used in another study, on yellow fever vaccine responses in identical twins.

Sequencing was performed on PBMCs. These receptors all stem from a woman aged 18-29 years in good health.

This chain links TRBV12-3 or TRBV12-4 with TRBJ2-6, with a possible D match to TRBD1 (6 bases). The CDR3 loop spans 15 amino acids. Trimming left V 6 bases short and J 4 bases short, with 13 bases between. In DNA form, the CDR3 reads TGTGCCAGCAGGAACCAGGGGACAGGGGCCAACGTCCTGACTTTC. Encoded protein: CASRNQGTGANVLTF.

In this sample, this clonotype turned up a few times. One end of the junction does not line up with germline, which may come from a read error. The chain links TRBV20-1 to TRBJ2-1; D might be TRBD2 (6 bases). From germline, CDR1 is DFQATT and CDR2 SNEGSKA (reference sequence). The CDR3 loop spans 12 amino acids. In DNA, the CDR3 is TGCAGTGCTCGGGACTCCGACAATGAGCAGTTCTTC. Residues: CSARDSDNEQFF.

This clonotype was observed at least ten times. The chain carries TRBV5-1 and TRBJ1-1; D unresolved. Germline CDR1 is SGHRS and CDR2 is YFSETQ. This CDR3 contains 12 residues. The germline V and J ends were trimmed by 4 bases and 7 bases, with 11 bases remaining between them. This chain's CDR3 is CASSQLGVEAFF. CDR3 bases: TGCGCCAGCAGCCAACTCGGGGTTGAAGCTTTCTTT. The whole variable domain, filled in from reference TRBV5-1 and TRBJ1-1, reads KAGVTQTPRYLIKTRGQQVTLSCSPISGHRSVSWYQQTPGQGLQFLFEYFSETQRNKGNFPGRFSGRQFSNSRSEMNVSTLELGDSALYLCASSQLGVEAFFGQGTRLTVV.

The chain links TRBV11-2 to TRBJ2-2; 8 bases fit TRBD2. V dropped 5 bases and J dropped 4; count of bases not matched to a gene: 15. The length of the CDR3 is 18 residues. Germline loops: CDR1 SGHAT, CDR2 FQNNGV. CDR3 sequence: CASSEGLVNPRGTGELFF. For the CDR3, the DNA is TGTGCCAGCAGCGAGGGACTAGTAAATCCTCGCGGCACCGGGGAGCTGTTTTTT. Full variable domain (outside the CDR3, taken from reference TRBV11-2 and TRBJ2-2): EAGVAQSPRYKIIEKRQSVAFWCNPISGHATLYWYQQILGQGPKLLIQFQNNGVVDDSQLPKDRFSAERLKGVDSTLKIQPAKLEDSAVYLCASSEGLVNPRGTGELFFGEGSRLTVL.

This clonotype was seen a few times. The rearrangement joins TRBV10-1 to TRBJ2-1; D might be TRBD2 (6 bases). The V end lost 11 bases, the J end lost 2 bases, and 16 bases lay between the germline ends. Per germline, CDR1 WNHNN and CDR2 SYGVQD (reference sequence). CDR3 size: 14 residues. The CDR3 nucleotides are TGCGCCCGACTCCTAGCGCCACCCTACAATGAGCAGTTCTTC. It encodes CARLLAPPYNEQFF.

V usage is TRBV20-1 and J usage is TRBJ1-2; the D gene is possibly TRBD1 (6 bases). The CDR3 runs to 11 residues. V gave up 4 bases and J gave up 10 bases, with 13 bases separating them. Germline loops: CDR1 DFQATT, CDR2 SNEGSKA (reference sequence). CDR3: CSAIGGGDYTF. The DNA of the CDR3 is TGCAGTGCTATCGGCGGGGGCGACTACACCTTC.

The gene calls are TRBV15 and TRBJ2-5; 13 bases fit TRBD2. The CDR3 runs to 17 residues. V lost 0 bases, J lost 4 bases, and 5 bases stayed unmatched. Germline V gene lookup returns CDR1 LNHNV and CDR2 YYDKDF (reference sequence). The CDR3: CATSRDWTSGGRETQYF. As DNA, the CDR3 is TGTGCCACCAGCAGAGATTGGACTAGCGGGGGCAGAGAGACCCAGTACTTC.

Concerning this clonotype: At one end the junction does not follow the germline gene, possibly because of a read error. V usage is TRBV10-1 and J usage is TRBJ2-7, with D unclear. This CDR3 comprises 12 residues. Germline V gene data show CDR1 as WNHNN and CDR2 as SYGVQD (reference sequence). CDR3 DNA sequence: TGCGCCAGCAGTGAGAAATCCTACGAGCTGTACTTC. As protein: CASSEKSYELYF.

V usage is TRBV2 and J usage is TRBJ2-5; D unresolved. CDR1 SNHLY and CDR2 FYNNEI come from the germline V gene. CDR3 length: 13 residues. V gave up 8 bases and J gave up 2 bases, with 12 bases separating them. The CDR3 region is CASGLVQQETQYF. CDR3 DNA sequence: TGTGCCAGCGGCTTAGTACAACAAGAGACCCAGTACTTC.

Only a few counts were recorded for this clonotype. Here the CDR3 DNA reads TGCAGTGCTAGAGTTTGGGGGCGTATTGGTCGAGGGGAAATGAATGAGCAGTTCTTC. As protein: CSARVWGRIGRGEMNEQFF. This chain joins TRBV20-1 and TRBJ2-1; tentative D call: TRBD1 (6 bases). The germline V and J ends were trimmed by 1 base and 7 bases, with 29 bases remaining between them. Looked up from germline, CDR1 is DFQATT and CDR2 is SNEGSKA (reference sequence). CDR3 length equals 19 residues.

The table lists this clonotype with a few counts. The chain couples TRBV5-1 to TRBJ1-4, with D possibly matching TRBD1 (5 bases). V dropped 5 bases and J dropped 3 bases, with 14 bases sitting between them. The CDR3 sequence is 15 residues long. Germline lookup yields CDR1 SGHRS and CDR2 YFSETQ. CDR3 sequence reads: CASRMGGAPNEKLFF. The CDR3 region has the DNA TGCGCCAGCAGAATGGGTGGGGCCCCTAATGAAAAACTGTTTTTT.

This clonotype was detected only a few times. This chain uses TRBV5-5 with TRBJ2-3; the match to TRBD1 covers 7 bases. The germline gives CDR1 SGHKS, CDR2 YYEKEE (reference sequence). V lost 5 bases and J lost 5; bases outside the gene matches: 5. There are 13 residues in the CDR3. The CDR3 DNA reads TGTGCCAGCAGTACAGGGGACGGAGATACGCAGTATTTT. This gives the protein CASSTGDGDTQYF.

This clonotype was counted ten times or more. CDR3 sequence: CASSHIAGTSYNEQFF. As DNA, the CDR3 is TGTGCCAGCAGTCACATAGCGGGGACCTCCTACAATGAGCAGTTCTTC. The chain has TRBV7-2 and TRBJ2-1; TRBD2 matches at 8 bases. The V segment lost 6 bases and the J segment 0 bases; nucleotides outside the gene matches: 7. The CDR3 length is 16 residues. The V gene's germline CDR1 is SGHTA and CDR2 FQGNSA.

The chain combines TRBV20-1 with TRBJ1-3; a possible D gene is TRBD1 (6 bases). This CDR3 is built from 17 residues. Trimming took off 5 bases at V and 2 bases at J, with 22 bases between the two ends. CDR1 DFQATT and CDR2 SNEGSKA come from the germline V gene (reference sequence). CDR3 amino acids: CSASQDSPSRAGNTIYF. In DNA form, the CDR3 reads TGCAGTGCTTCACAGGACAGTCCCTCCAGGGCTGGAAACACCATATATTTT.

This clonotype was detected a few times. The chain has TRBV20-1 and TRBJ2-1, with D possibly TRBD2 on 7 matching bases. Germline V gene data show CDR1 as DFQATT and CDR2 as SNEGSKA (reference sequence). The V end lost 6 bases, the J end lost 3 bases, and 21 bases lay between the germline ends. The CDR3 runs 16 residues. CDR3 protein: CSAPRGGAGFYNEQFF. For the CDR3, the DNA is TGCAGTGCCCCGAGGGGGGGGGCCGGGTTCTACAATGAGCAGTTCTTC.

This clonotype was detected only a few times. This rearrangement joins TRBV29-1 to TRBJ1-1; a weak D match, TRBD1 (6 bases). The germline CDR1 and CDR2 sequences are SQVTM and ANQGSEA. This CDR3 region has 14 residues. The V and J ends lost 8 bases and 0 bases respectively, with 16 bases between them. CDR3 in amino acids: CSSTTGLMNTEAFF. In DNA, the CDR3 is TGCAGCTCAACGACAGGTTTGATGAACACTGAAGCTTTCTTT.

This chain joins TRBV3-1 and TRBJ2-3; TRBD1 aligns across 8 bases. CDR3 length: 13 amino acids. The germline gives CDR1 LGHDT, CDR2 YNNKEL (reference sequence). Trimming cost V 6 bases and J 5 bases; bases outside gene matches: 4. In DNA, the CDR3 is TGTGCCAGCAGTCGACAGGGGAGAGATACGCAGTATTTT. This codes for CASSRQGRDTQYF.

This clonotype was seen a few times. The chain recombines TRBV5-1 with TRBJ2-7, with D possibly being TRBD1 (6 bases). There are 15 residues in the CDR3. The germline V gene encodes CDR1 SGHRS and CDR2 YFSETQ. The V and J ends lost 4 bases and 3 bases respectively, with 17 bases between them. This chain's CDR3 is CASSGGPRGDYEQYF. The CDR3 DNA reads as TGCGCCAGCAGCGGGGGCCCCCGGGGCGACTACGAGCAGTACTTC.

This clonotype was observed a few times. Here the CDR3 reads CASSYRRVSTGELFF. In DNA, the CDR3 is TGTGCCAGCAGTTACAGGAGGGTGAGCACCGGGGAGCTGTTTTTT. V and J are TRBV12-3 or TRBV12-4 and TRBJ2-2; D is possibly TRBD2 (6 bases). Trimming stripped 4 bases from V and 4 bases from J, with 13 bases between. The CDR3 loop spans 15 amino acids.

The rearrangement links TRBV27 to TRBJ2-5, with D perhaps TRBD1 or TRBD2 (6 bases each). The CDR3 is made up of 13 amino acids. Trimming removed 5 bases from V and 5 bases from J, with 12 bases in between. CDR1 is MNHEY, CDR2 SMNVEV, per germline (reference sequence). The CDR3 sequence is CASSIGGGETQYF. DNA of the CDR3: TGTGCCAGCAGTATTGGAGGGGGGGAGACCCAGTACTTC.

This clonotype appeared many times. The CDR3 coding sequence is TGCAGCGTTGACTGGCAGGGGGCTGGCTACACCTTC. It codes for CSVDWQGAGYTF. The chain joins TRBV29-1 to TRBJ1-2; 8 nucleotides align to TRBD1. The V gene's germline CDR1 is SQVTM and CDR2 ANQGSEA. V shed 3 bases and J 7 bases; nucleotides not matched to a gene: 4. This CDR3 region has 12 residues.

This clonotype was observed a few times. This chain connects TRBV4-1 to TRBJ2-1; TRBD2 matches 13 bases. The CDR3 extends over 18 amino acids. Germline CDR1 is MGHRA and CDR2 is YSYEKL. The trim removed 5 bases at V and 2 bases at J, leaving 9 bases unmatched. CDR3 loop: CASSTGLAGRRPYNEQFF. Written as DNA, the CDR3 is TGCGCCAGCAGCACGGGACTAGCGGGGCGCCGTCCCTACAATGAGCAGTTCTTC.

The chain combines TRBV4-2 with TRBJ2-7; 7 nucleotides align to TRBD2. The CDR3 is 17 amino acids. The V segment lost 0 bases and the J segment 1 base; nucleotides outside the gene matches: 9. Germline V lookup: CDR1 LGHNA, CDR2 YNFKEQ. CDR3 sequence (DNA): TGTGCCAGCAGCCAAGATTGGCTAGCGGTCTGGTCCTACGAGCAGTACTTC. It codes for CASSQDWLAVWSYEQYF.

V usage is TRBV29-1 and J usage is TRBJ2-2, with D maybe TRBD2 (7 bases). CDR1 is SQVTM, CDR2 ANQGSEA, per germline. Trimming left V 7 bases short and J 1 base short, with 19 bases between. This CDR3 has 16 amino acids. Written as DNA, the CDR3 is TGCAGCGCCCAAGGGGGGGGGGCACTGAACACCGGGGAGCTGTTTTTT. It translates to CSAQGGGALNTGELFF.

This clonotype was detected only a few times. The chain couples TRBV6-4 to TRBJ2-1; TRBD2 matches 15 bases. CDR1 and CDR2 (germline): MRHNA, SNTAGT. The CDR3 sequence is 16 residues long. The V gene end was trimmed by 5 bases and the J gene end by 7 bases; junction bases not matched to a gene: 6. CDR3: CASSRTSGRAWNEQFF. Written as DNA, the CDR3 is TGTGCCAGCAGTCGGACTAGCGGGAGGGCCTGGAATGAGCAGTTCTTC.

This clonotype was seen more than once but under ten times. The chain is built from TRBV7-8 and TRBJ2-3, with TRBD1 matching over 7 bases. CDR3 length: 15 amino acids. V trimming: 5 bases; J trimming: 2 bases; junction bases outside the gene matches: 7. Looked up from germline, CDR1 is SGHVS and CDR2 is FQNEAQ. The CDR3 is CASSPWDSITDTQYF. The CDR3 region has the DNA TGTGCCAGCAGCCCGTGGGACAGTATCACAGATACGCAGTATTTT. Using reference TRBV7-8 and TRBJ2-3 for the parts outside the CDR3, the full variable domain is GAGVSQSPRYKVAKRGQDVALRCDPISGHVSLFWYQQALGQGPEFLTYFQNEAQLDKSGLPSDRFFAERPEGSVSTLKIQRTQQEDSAVYLCASSPWDSITDTQYFGPGTRLTVL.

V usage is TRBV20-1 and J usage is TRBJ1-1; the D is unclear. Looked up from germline, CDR1 is DFQATT and CDR2 is SNEGSKA (reference sequence). Between the trimmed V and J ends, which lost 1 base and 6 bases, there was a span of 9 bases. The CDR3 totals 12 residues. The CDR3 DNA sequence: TGCAGTGCTAGAGGGGTGGTCGCTGAAGCTTTCTTT. This codes for CSARGVVAEAFF.

J is TRBJ1-5 and V is TRBV28; D gene unclear. This CDR3 comprises 12 residues. V shed 2 bases and J shed 9 bases, with 8 bases lying between them. Germline CDR1 and CDR2: MDHEN and SYDVKM. The CDR3 here is CASSLARWPQHF. The CDR3 DNA reads as TGTGCCAGCAGTTTAGCTCGGTGGCCCCAGCATTTT.

This clonotype was recorded at least ten times. The V call is TRBV11-2, the J call TRBJ2-2, with 12 bases lining up with TRBD2. The junction had 8 bases not matched to a gene; V was cut back by 6 bases and J by 3 bases. Germline values: CDR1 SGHAT, CDR2 FQNNGV. The CDR3 totals 17 residues. This CDR3 is CASRPTSGRWDTGELFF. CDR3 in DNA: TGTGCCAGCAGGCCGACTAGCGGGAGATGGGACACCGGGGAGCTGTTTTTT. Filled out from reference TRBV11-2 and TRBJ2-2, the complete variable domain reads EAGVAQSPRYKIIEKRQSVAFWCNPISGHATLYWYQQILGQGPKLLIQFQNNGVVDDSQLPKDRFSAERLKGVDSTLKIQPAKLEDSAVYLCASRPTSGRWDTGELFFGEGSRLTVL.

The rearrangement uses TRBV7-2 and TRBJ1-2, with TRBD1 identical over 10 bases. The germline V gene has CDR1 SGHTA and CDR2 FQGNSA. The CDR3 has 15 amino acids. J gave up 4 bases and V 5 bases, and 7 bases lay outside the gene matches. The CDR3 DNA sequence: TGTGCCAGCAGCCCCCTGGGACAGGGGATCTATGGCTACACCTTC. Amino acids: CASSPLGQGIYGYTF.

At least ten counts were recorded for this clonotype. The chain links TRBV12-3 or TRBV12-4 to TRBJ1-3, with D hard to call. The CDR3 contains 14 residues. Trimming removed 7 bases from V and 2 bases from J, with 12 bases in between. CDR3 region: CASTSDGAGNTIYF. As DNA, the CDR3 is TGTGCCAGCACCTCGGACGGAGCTGGAAACACCATATATTTT.

This clonotype was counted a few times. This chain uses TRBV20-1 with TRBJ2-1; maybe TRBD2 (6 bases). Germline loops: CDR1 DFQATT, CDR2 SNEGSKA (reference sequence). This CDR3 is built from 15 residues. Trimming took off 0 bases at V and 5 bases at J, with 14 bases between the two ends. This chain's CDR3 is CSARDIGDLHNEQFF. The CDR3 DNA is TGCAGTGCTAGAGATATCGGGGACTTACACAATGAGCAGTTCTTC.